This note documents a single T cell receptor beta chain sequence. Its recognized antigen is unknown. No much larger clone is present one base from it, and per-base qualities are unavailable. The sample is drawn from a study of blood T cell repertoires in COVID-19 (dated by TCRdb to the early 2020s). A note on the overall study: Samples covering the acute and convalescent phases of COVID-19 were provided by collaborators in the United States, Italy and Spain. The material from the prospective study consisted of cDNA or gDNA derived from T cells, B-cell-depleted T cells, or PBMCs. Samples came from the ongoing ImmuneRACE study (first 160 participants) plus 1,254 subjects from 6 global collaborators. Subjects who had been exposed to COVID-19, were actively infected with it, or had recovered from it provided the deeply sampled blood TCRbeta repertoires that made up the dataset. Where HLA class I and class II types were available, the types were taken from metadata supplied by the sample provider, not from assay-based typing. Nearly every sample came with metadata listing a de-identified subject ID, COVID-19 status, age in years and sex. The repertoires were released in a freely available public database intended as a resource for research on the immune response to SARS-CoV-2. What the work shows at the level of the full study, not this receptor alone: How much clinical and demographic metadata was included differed by source and by participant, and the metadata was provided uncurated.

For CDR1 and CDR2, the germline V gene lists SQVTM and ANQGSEA. The CDR3 contains 13 residues, cysteine and phenylalanine counted. The read is trimmed to its CDR3 DNA, 39 bases read in frame from base 1. At the junction V is shortened by 7 bases and J by 6 bases, with 18 bases in between. Samples from volunteer blood donors who had recovered from COVID-19 were contributed by a second Seattle source. The collaborating institutions used their own protocols to collect whole blood in K2EDTA tubes. Collaborator samples were shipped for TCRbeta analysis as frozen whole blood, isolated PBMCs, or DNA extracted from either sample type. TCRbeta CDR3 regions were amplified from genomic DNA using the immunoSEQ Assay, a bias-controlled multiplex PCR. The paper's processing steps were these. Within the assay, amplification of reference gene primers was used to estimate how many nucleated cells each sample contained. To quantify the absolute abundance of each unique TCRbeta CDR3 rearrangement, sequence reads were collapsed and filtered. For each sample, productive Simpson clonality was calculated by taking the square root of Simpson's diversity index across productive rearrangements. Sourced from immuneACCESS, this table was stored by TCRdb with only in-frame sequences that have V and J called. A share of the clones is absent; for the studies checked, an unresolved V gene accounts for under half, and the remainder has no known explanation. V, J and clone size were drawn from that table, and D and trimming were deduced from the DNA. For this sample the table gives roughly 170,000 clones, of which around nine tenths were detected only once. The top ten clones comprise about 0.96% of the sample.

This receptor was identified in a young woman who had recovered from COVID-19. The chain is encoded by TRBV29-1 joined to TRBJ1-2; tentative D gene TRBD1, with 5 bases matching. The sequenced sample consisted of peripheral blood. The sequenced DNA: TGCAGCGAGCACGGGGCGGCGGGGGATGGCTACACCTTC. Translated, it reads CSEHGAAGDGYTF.